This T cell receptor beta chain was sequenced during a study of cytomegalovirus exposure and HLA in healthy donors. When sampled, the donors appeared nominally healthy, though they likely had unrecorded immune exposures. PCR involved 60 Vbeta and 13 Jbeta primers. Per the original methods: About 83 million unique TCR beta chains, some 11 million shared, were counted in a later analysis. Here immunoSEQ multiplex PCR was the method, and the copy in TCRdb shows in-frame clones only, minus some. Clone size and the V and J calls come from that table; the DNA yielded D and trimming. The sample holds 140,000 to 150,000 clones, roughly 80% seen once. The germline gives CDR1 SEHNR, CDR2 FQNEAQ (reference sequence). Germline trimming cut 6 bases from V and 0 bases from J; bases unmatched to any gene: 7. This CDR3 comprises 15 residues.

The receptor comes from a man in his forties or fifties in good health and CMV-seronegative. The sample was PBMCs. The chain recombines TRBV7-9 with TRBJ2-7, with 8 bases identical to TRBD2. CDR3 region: CASRGPGTSSYEQYF. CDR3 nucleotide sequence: TGTGCCAGCAGGGGGCCCGGGACTAGCTCCTACGAGCAGTACTTC.